These T cell receptor beta chains were read from a single sample in a study of T cell responses to AZD1222 COVID-19 vaccine. The assay was immunoSEQ multiplex PCR, and TCRdb's table has in-frame clones only and misses some. This sample has some 69,000 clones, with around four fifths found just once. The specimen was peripheral blood, collected 28 days after the second AZD1222 dose. The receptors originated from an adult who received the AZD1222 COVID-19 vaccine. Both conserved end residues are part of each CDR3. The D gene is left open where the match is weak. Clone size is stated in some rows and not others, as once, few, many or a class when expanded.

cdr3_nt | cdr3_aa | v_call | d_call | clone_size | j_call
TGTGCCAGCATTTATCCGGGACAGGGGGACACTGAAGCTTTCTTT | CASIYPGQGDTEAFF | TRBV6-5 | TRBD1 | few | TRBJ1-1
TGCAGCGTTGAAGATGATCGGCGGGACTCGGAGTTCTTC | CSVEDDRRDSEFF | TRBV29-1 | . | . | TRBJ2-1
TGTGCCAGCAGCCCCCTGGAAGGGAAACTGTTTTTT | CASSPLEGKLFF | TRBV12-3/TRBV12-4 | . | . | TRBJ1-4
TGTGCCAGCAGCTTGGCTAGCGGGAGGACACACCTTAAAAACATTCAGTACTTC | CASSLASGRTHLKNIQYF | TRBV7-2 | TRBD2 | . | TRBJ2-4
TGTGCCAGCAGCTTAGGACTAGCGGGAGTCACAGATACGCAGTATTTT | CASSLGLAGVTDTQYF | TRBV7-9 | TRBD2 | once | TRBJ2-3
TGTGCCAGCAGCTTGAGACAGTTTAACGGCGATGAGCAGTTCTTC | CASSLRQFNGDEQFF | TRBV5-4 | . | . | TRBJ2-1
TGTGCCAGTAGTAACCAGCTCGGAGGACTCGGGGCTGAAGCTTTCTTT | CASSNQLGGLGAEAFF | TRBV19 | . | . | TRBJ1-1
TGTGCCAGCAGCTTGGAATCAGGGGGTAAAGACACTGAAGCTTTCTTT | CASSLESGGKDTEAFF | TRBV11-3 | TRBD1 | few | TRBJ1-1
TGTGCCAGCAGCTTGGCTGTGGATTATCTGTGGGCTTTCTTT | CASSLAVDYLWAFF | TRBV5-5 | . | . | TRBJ1-1
TGTGCCAGCAGTACGAGGCCGCGCTATGGCTACACCTTC | CASSTRPRYGYTF | TRBV6-5 | . | . | TRBJ1-2
TGTGCCAGCAGCTTAGGTGGAGGCAGGGACTCCTATAATTCACCCCTCCACTTT | CASSLGGGRDSYNSPLHF | TRBV7-9 | . | . | TRBJ1-6
TGCGCCAGCAGCCTTGGGAATGGGACAGGGGGAAACACCATATATTTT | CASSLGNGTGGNTIYF | TRBV4-1 | TRBD1 | . | TRBJ1-3
TGTGCCATCAGTGAGTCAATGGGGGCTACCGAGAAGAACACTGAAGCTTTCTTT | CAISESMGATEKNTEAFF | TRBV10-3 | . | . | TRBJ1-1
TGTGCCAGCAGAGGGACAGGAGACTACGAGCAGTACTTC | CASRGTGDYEQYF | TRBV12-3/TRBV12-4 | TRBD1 | . | TRBJ2-7
TGTGCCAGTAGAACAGCAACTAATGAAAAACTGTTTTTT | CASRTATNEKLFF | TRBV19 | . | . | TRBJ1-4
TGTGCCACCGCCCCAGGGGGGCCGGGAGGCGATGAGCAGTTCTTC | CATAPGGPGGDEQFF | TRBV6-5 | . | . | TRBJ2-1
TGCAGCGTTGGGGGGGGTGGCACTGAAGCTTTCTTT | CSVGGGGTEAFF | TRBV29-1 | . | . | TRBJ1-1
TGTGCCAGCACCCAGGGAGGGGTGAGGGACCTCTCTGGAAACACCATATATTTT | CASTQGGVRDLSGNTIYF | TRBV21-1 | . | . | TRBJ1-3
TGCGCCAGCAGTGAGTCGGAGGCGGGGGGGACAGATACGCAGTATTTT | CASSESEAGGTDTQYF | TRBV10-1 | TRBD2 | . | TRBJ2-3
TGTGCCAGCAGCGAGCCGGGCAACCCGGGCTACACCTTC | CASSEPGNPGYTF | TRBV4-2 | . | many | TRBJ1-2